The text below deals with one T cell receptor (beta chain). Its antigen is not identified. The sample holds other DNA sequences that translate to the same CDR3. V gave up 0 bases and J gave up 0 bases, with 6 bases separating them. Germline CDR1 SEHNR, CDR2 FQNEAQ (reference sequence). The CDR3 extends over 15 amino acids. This sample was included in a study of radiotherapy plus CTLA-4 blockade in lung cancer. Overall study: Objective responses were seen in 15% to 20% of patients, disease control in less than 40%.

Libraries were prepared by immunoSEQ multiplex PCR; TCRdb keeps only in-frame clonotypes and omits some of them. The table records 40,000 to 50,000 clones, roughly 73% of them present only once. Findings and caveats of the study: Interferon-beta and early blood T cell clone dynamics reportedly predicted response best.

This sequence was found in a human donor with non-small cell lung cancer who had a complete response to radiotherapy plus ipilimumab. The sequencing used peripheral blood, collected from a patient treated with radiotherapy plus ipilimumab. The chain joins TRBV7-9 to TRBJ1-5, with D possibly matching TRBD1 (5 bases). CDR3 bases: TGTGCCAGCAGCTTAGCGGGGGGTAGCAATCAGCCCCAGCATTTT. Translation: CASSLAGGSNQPQHF. The whole variable domain, remainder taken from reference TRBV7-9 and TRBJ1-5, is DTGVSQNPRHKITKRGQNVTFRCDPISEHNRLYWYRQTLGQGPEFLTYFQNEAQLEKSRLLSDRFSAERPKGSFSTLEIQRTEQGDSAMYLCASSLAGGSNQPQHFGDGTRLSIL.